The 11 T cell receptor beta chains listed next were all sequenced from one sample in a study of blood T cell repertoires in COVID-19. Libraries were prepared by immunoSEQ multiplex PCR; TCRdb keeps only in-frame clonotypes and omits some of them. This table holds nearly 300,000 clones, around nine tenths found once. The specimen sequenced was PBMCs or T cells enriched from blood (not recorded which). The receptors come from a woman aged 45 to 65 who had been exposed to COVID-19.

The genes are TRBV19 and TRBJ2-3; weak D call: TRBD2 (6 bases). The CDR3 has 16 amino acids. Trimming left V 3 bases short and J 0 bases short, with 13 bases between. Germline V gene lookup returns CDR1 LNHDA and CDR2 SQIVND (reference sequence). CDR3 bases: TGTGCCAGTAGTATCTTGGGGGGACCTAGCACAGATACGCAGTATTTT. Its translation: CASSILGGPSTDTQYF.

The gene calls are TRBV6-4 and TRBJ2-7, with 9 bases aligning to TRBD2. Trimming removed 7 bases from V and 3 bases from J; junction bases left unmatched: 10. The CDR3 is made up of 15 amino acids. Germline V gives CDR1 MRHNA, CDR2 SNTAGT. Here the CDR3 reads CASTPSSGISYEQYF. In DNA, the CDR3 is TGTGCCAGCACTCCCTCTAGCGGGATCAGCTACGAGCAGTACTTC.

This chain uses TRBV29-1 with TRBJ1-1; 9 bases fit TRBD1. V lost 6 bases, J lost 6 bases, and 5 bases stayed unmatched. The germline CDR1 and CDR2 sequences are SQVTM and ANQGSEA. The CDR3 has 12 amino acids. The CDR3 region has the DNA TGCAGCGTGGTGGACAGGGGTTCTGAAGCTTTCTTT. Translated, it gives CSVVDRGSEAFF.

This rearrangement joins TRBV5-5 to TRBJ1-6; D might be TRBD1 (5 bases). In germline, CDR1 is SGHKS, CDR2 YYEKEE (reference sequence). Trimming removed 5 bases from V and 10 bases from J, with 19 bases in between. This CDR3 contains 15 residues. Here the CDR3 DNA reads TGTGCCAGCAGTAAGATCGAAGAACGGGGGTCACCCCTCCACTTT. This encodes CASSKIEERGSPLHF.

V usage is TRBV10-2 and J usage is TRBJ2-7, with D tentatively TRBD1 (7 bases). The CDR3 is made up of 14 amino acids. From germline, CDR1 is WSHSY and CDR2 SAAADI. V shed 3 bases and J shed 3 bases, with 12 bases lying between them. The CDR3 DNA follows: TGCGCCAGCAGTGACATCCAGGGGGGCTACGAGCAGTACTTC. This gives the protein CASSDIQGGYEQYF.

CDR3 sequence (DNA): TGTGCCAGCAGTTTATCCGGGCAGGGGGCAACGCCCCAGCATTTT. It translates to CASSLSGQGATPQHF. The V gene is TRBV27, the J gene TRBJ1-5; 8 bases match TRBD1. The CDR3 runs 15 residues. Germline V gene sequence: CDR1 MNHEY, CDR2 SMNVEV (reference sequence). The ends lost 0 bases at V and 9 bases at J; junction bases unmatched: 7.

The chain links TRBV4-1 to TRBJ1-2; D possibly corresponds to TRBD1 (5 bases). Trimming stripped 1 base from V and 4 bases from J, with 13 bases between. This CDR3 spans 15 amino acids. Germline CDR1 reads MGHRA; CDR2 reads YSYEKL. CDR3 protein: CASSQAGTDIYGYTF. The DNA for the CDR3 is TGCGCCAGCAGCCAAGCCGGGACTGACATCTATGGCTACACCTTC.

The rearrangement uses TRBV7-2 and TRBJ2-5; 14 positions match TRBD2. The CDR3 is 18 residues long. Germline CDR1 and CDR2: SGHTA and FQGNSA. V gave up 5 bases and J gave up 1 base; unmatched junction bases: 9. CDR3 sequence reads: CASSLWTSGGYRQETQYF. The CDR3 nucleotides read TGTGCCAGCAGCCTTTGGACTAGCGGGGGGTACCGCCAAGAGACCCAGTACTTC.

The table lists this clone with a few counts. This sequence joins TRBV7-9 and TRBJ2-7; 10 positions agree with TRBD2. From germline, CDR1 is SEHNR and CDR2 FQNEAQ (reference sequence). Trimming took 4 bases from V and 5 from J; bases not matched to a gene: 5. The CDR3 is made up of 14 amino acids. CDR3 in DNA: TGTGCCAGCAGCTCAGATAGCGGGGGGAACGAGCAGTACTTC. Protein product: CASSSDSGGNEQYF.

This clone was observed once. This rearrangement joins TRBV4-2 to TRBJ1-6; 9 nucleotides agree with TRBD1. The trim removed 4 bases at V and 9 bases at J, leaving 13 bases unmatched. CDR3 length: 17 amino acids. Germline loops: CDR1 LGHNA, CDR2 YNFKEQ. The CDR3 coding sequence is TGTGCCAGCAGCCCACCTTGGGACAGGGCGGTGGGTTCACCCCTCCACTTT. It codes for CASSPPWDRAVGSPLHF.

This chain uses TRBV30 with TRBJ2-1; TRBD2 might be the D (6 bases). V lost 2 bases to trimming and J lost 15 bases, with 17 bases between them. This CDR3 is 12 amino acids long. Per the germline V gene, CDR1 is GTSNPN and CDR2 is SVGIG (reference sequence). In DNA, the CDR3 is TGTGCCTGGAGTATTAGTCCGGGGGACCCGTTCTTC. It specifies CAWSISPGDPFF. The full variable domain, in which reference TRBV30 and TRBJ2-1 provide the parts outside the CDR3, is SQTIHQWPATLVQPVGSPLSLECTVEGTSNPNLYWYRQAAGRGLQLLFYSVGIGQISSEVPQNLSASRPQDRQFILSSKKLLLSDSGFYLCAWSISPGDPFFGPGTRLTVL.